The next 14 T cell receptor beta chains were all read from a single sample in a study of control samples from healthy donors and cancer patients. The assay was immunoSEQ multiplex PCR, and TCRdb's table has in-frame clones only and misses some. The sample includes about 180,000 clones, nearly 90% of them seen just once. The sample comprised blood. These receptors were obtained from a woman aged 50 to 60 in good health.

The CDR3 loop is CAISESIGYGYTF. The DNA for the CDR3 is TGTGCCATCAGTGAAAGCATAGGCTATGGCTACACCTTC. J is TRBJ1-2 and V is TRBV10-3; D not resolved. The CDR3 extends over 13 amino acids. Germline V gives CDR1 ENHRY, CDR2 SYGVKD. The V gene lost 3 bases and the J gene lost 4 bases, with 9 bases spanning the gap.

V is TRBV28 and J is TRBJ1-2; tentatively, D is TRBD1 (6 bases). CDR3 size: 16 residues. CDR1 MDHEN and CDR2 SYDVKM come from the germline V gene. V lost 4 bases, J lost 4 bases, and 19 bases lay in between. The CDR3 here is CASSSLRTVAVYGYTF. The CDR3 bases are TGTGCCAGCAGTTCCCTTAGGACAGTGGCCGTCTATGGCTACACCTTC.

This chain uses TRBV12-5 with TRBJ1-5; TRBD1 matches 7 bases. Germline V lookup: CDR1 LGHNT, CDR2 FRNRAP. V gave up 6 bases and J gave up 2 bases; unmatched junction bases: 4. The CDR3 is made up of 14 amino acids. The CDR3 reads CASGTGQGNQPQHF. DNA for the CDR3: TGTGCTAGTGGCACCGGACAGGGCAATCAGCCCCAGCATTTT.

In its sample, this clone was seen once. The V and J genes are TRBV7-8 and TRBJ1-4; D is uncertain. Trimming left V 0 bases short and J 7 bases short, with 15 bases between. Germline loops: CDR1 SGHVS, CDR2 FQNEAQ. The CDR3 is made up of 16 amino acids. This chain's CDR3 is CASSLAEESGGEKLFF. Here the CDR3 DNA reads TGTGCCAGCAGCTTAGCGGAGGAGAGTGGAGGTGAAAAACTGTTTTTT.

The chain has TRBV5-4 and TRBJ2-5; 9 bases line up with TRBD2. V was pared by 0 bases and J by 0 bases, with 6 bases of the junction left unmatched. This CDR3 is built from 17 residues. The germline V gene encodes CDR1 SGHNT and CDR2 YYREEE (reference sequence). The CDR3 DNA follows: TGTGCCAGCAGCTTGGCCGGACTAGCGCTGTACCAAGAGACCCAGTACTTC. Amino acids: CASSLAGLALYQETQYF.

J is TRBJ1-3 and V is TRBV10-2, with 7 positions matching TRBD1. J lost 4 bases, V lost 6 bases, and 6 bases had no gene match. The germline V gene encodes CDR1 WSHSY and CDR2 SAAADI. The CDR3 length is 14 residues. In DNA form, the CDR3 reads TGCGCCAGCAGAGGACAGGCCATGGGAAACACCATATATTTT. Amino acid sequence: CASRGQAMGNTIYF.

The chain employs TRBV3-1 (or the pseudogene TRBV3-2) and TRBJ2-1, with 8 bases identical to TRBD1. The CDR3 extends over 16 amino acids. The germline CDR1 and CDR2 sequences are LGHDT and YNNKEL (reference sequence). Trimming cost V 3 bases and J 6 bases; bases outside gene matches: 10. The CDR3 reads CASSHIETTGGNEQFF. The CDR3 DNA is TGTGCCAGCAGCCACATCGAGACCACAGGGGGCAATGAGCAGTTCTTC.

V is TRBV3-1 (or the pseudogene TRBV3-2) and J is TRBJ2-3, with 7 bases matching TRBD2. V was clipped by 3 bases and J by 8 bases; unmatched bases: 11. Germline-derived CDR1 and CDR2 are LGHDT and YNNKEL (reference sequence). The CDR3 is 15 amino acids. CDR3 nucleotides: TGTGCCAGCAGCCATAGGGGAGGGGCCGAGTCTACGCAGTATTTT. This sequence encodes CASSHRGGAESTQYF.

J is TRBJ2-7 and V is TRBV7-2, with no clear D. The V gene's germline CDR1 is SGHTA and CDR2 FQGNSA. The V end was cut by 1 base, the J end by 6 bases, with 4 bases between. The CDR3 loop spans 11 amino acids. The CDR3 region has the DNA TGTGCCAGCAGCTTAGTTTTCGAGCAGTACTTC. It translates to CASSLVFEQYF.

The count of this clone is one. Other DNA sequences within the sample encode an identical CDR3. The CDR3, as DNA: TGTGCCAGCAGCCAGGGGAGGCAGAACACTGAAGCTTTCTTT. Protein: CASSQGRQNTEAFF. The rearrangement joins TRBV4-2 to TRBJ1-1; D uncertain. This CDR3 spans 14 amino acids. V lost 3 bases and J 1 base, leaving 9 bases between the germline ends. Per the germline V gene, CDR1 is LGHNA and CDR2 is YNFKEQ.

The CDR3 region has the DNA TGCGCCAGCAGCCCCGCGCGGGGGGACGAGACCCAGTACTTC. Amino acids: CASSPARGDETQYF. This chain joins TRBV5-1 and TRBJ2-5; 8 nucleotides match TRBD2. Germline loops: CDR1 SGHRS, CDR2 YFSETQ. There are 14 residues in the CDR3. V shed 4 bases, J shed 5 bases, and the junction held 7 bases outside the gene matches.

The CDR3 DNA is TGTGCCAGCTCACCTCCGGGACTTAATAAAGAGACCCAGTACTTC. Translating gives CASSPPGLNKETQYF. The chain carries TRBV18 and TRBJ2-5; tentatively, D is TRBD2 (6 bases). The CDR3 is made up of 15 amino acids. V shed 3 bases and J shed 3 bases, with 14 bases lying between them. Per germline, CDR1 KGHSH and CDR2 LQKENI.

This chain joins TRBV5-5 and TRBJ2-4; possibly TRBD2 for D (5 bases). Trimming cost V 6 bases and J 7 bases, with 17 bases left between them. Germline CDR1 is SGHKS and CDR2 is YYEKEE (reference sequence). The CDR3 extends over 14 amino acids. The CDR3 is CASTLGSGVNIQYF. In DNA form, the CDR3 reads TGTGCCAGCACCCTTGGGAGTGGAGTGAACATTCAGTACTTC. Full variable domain (rest looked up from reference TRBV5-5 and TRBJ2-4): DAGVTQSPTHLIKTRGQQVTLRCSPISGHKSVSWYQQVLGQGPQFIFQYYEKEERGRGNFPDRFSARQFPNYSSELNVNALLLGDSALYLCASTLGSGVNIQYFGAGTRLSVL.

This sequence joins TRBV7-2 and TRBJ2-7, with 11 bases fitting TRBD1. The germline gives CDR1 SGHTA, CDR2 FQGNSA. The CDR3 runs to 15 residues. The V and J ends lost 2 bases and 6 bases, in that order; junction bases with no gene match: 6. In DNA form, the CDR3 reads TGTGCCAGCAGCTTATTAGGACAGGGGGCATCCGAGCAGTACTTC. It codes for CASSLLGQGASEQYF.